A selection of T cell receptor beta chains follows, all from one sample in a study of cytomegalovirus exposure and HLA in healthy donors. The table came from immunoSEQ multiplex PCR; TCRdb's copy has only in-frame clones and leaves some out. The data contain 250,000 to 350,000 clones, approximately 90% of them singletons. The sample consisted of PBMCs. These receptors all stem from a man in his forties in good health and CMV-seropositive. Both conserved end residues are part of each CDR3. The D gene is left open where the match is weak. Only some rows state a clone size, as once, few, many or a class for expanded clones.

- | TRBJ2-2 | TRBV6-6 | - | CASSYSEQTGELFF | TGTGCCAGCAGTTACTCGGAACAGACCGGGGAGCTGTTTTTT
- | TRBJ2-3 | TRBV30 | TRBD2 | CAWRTSGRATDTQYF | TGTGCCTGGAGGACTAGCGGGAGGGCAACAGATACGCAGTATTTT
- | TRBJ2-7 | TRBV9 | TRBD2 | CASSVGAGGSYEQYF | TGTGCCAGCAGCGTAGGAGCGGGGGGATCCTACGAGCAGTACTTC
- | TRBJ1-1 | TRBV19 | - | CASTTALNTEAFF | TGTGCCAGTACGACAGCGCTAAACACTGAAGCTTTCTTT
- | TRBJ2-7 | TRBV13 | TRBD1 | CASSLYGTGSYEQYF | TGTGCCAGCAGCTTATACGGGACAGGGTCCTACGAGCAGTACTTC
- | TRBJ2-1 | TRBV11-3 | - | CASSWLGDEQFF | TGTGCCAGCAGCTGGCTCGGGGATGAGCAGTTCTTC
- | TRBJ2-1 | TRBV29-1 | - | CSVGLTYNEQFF | TGCAGCGTTGGGCTTACATACAATGAGCAGTTCTTC
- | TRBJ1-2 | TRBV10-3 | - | CAISEFFSGGHGYTF | TGTGCCATCAGTGAGTTCTTCAGTGGTGGGCATGGCTACACCTTC
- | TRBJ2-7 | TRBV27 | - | CASSLGGEDYEQYF | TGTGCCAGCAGTTTAGGTGGGGAGGACTACGAGCAGTACTTC
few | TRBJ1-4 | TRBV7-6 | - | CASSLGRVATNEKLFF | TGTGCCAGCAGCTTAGGCAGGGTTGCGACTAATGAAAAACTGTTTTTT